A single sample is the source of the 26 T cell receptor beta chains below, sequenced in a study of T cells in Graves' hyperthyroidism and ophthalmopathy. TCR beta CDR3 regions were amplified from RNA. HTBI primers were used for first-round RT-PCR of the TCR CDR3. TCRdb fed the multiplex PCR reads into MiXCR, producing one record per CDR3 protein. The profile shows about 420,000 distinct CDR3 sequences, less than 20% of them singletons. The sequencing input was blood. All receptors derive from a woman under 30 with Graves' hyperthyroidism.

Concerning this clonotype itself: Being one base from a much bigger clone, this may be a read error. The CDR3 nucleotides are TGTGCCAGTACAGTCGACACTGAAGCTTTCTTT. It codes for CASTVDTEAFF. The chain carries TRBV28 and TRBJ1-1, with D unclear. There are 11 residues in the CDR3. Per germline, CDR1 MDHEN and CDR2 SYDVKM. V gave up 9 bases and J gave up 3 bases, with 8 bases separating them.

There are many counts of this clonotype. This chain links TRBV7-9 with TRBJ2-1; D remains unclear. Germline loops: CDR1 SEHNR, CDR2 FQNEAQ (reference sequence). V lost 4 bases and J 5 bases, leaving 6 bases between the germline ends. The CDR3 runs 12 residues. Here the CDR3 reads CASSYTDNEQFF. As DNA, the CDR3 is TGTGCCAGCAGCTATACAGACAATGAGCAGTTCTTC.

This clonotype was picked up a small number of times. The CDR3 nucleotides are TGTGCCAGCAGCTTGGAAGGTGAATTGTCGGCCTACGAGCAGTACTTC. Amino acid sequence: CASSLEGELSAYEQYF. J is TRBJ2-7 and V is TRBV11-1, with D unresolved. Per the germline V gene, CDR1 is SGHAT and CDR2 is FQDESV (reference sequence). With 3 bases removed from V and 2 bases from J, the gap between germline ends came to 17 bases. The CDR3 consists of 16 residues.

This clonotype was detected many times. V is TRBV20-1 and J is TRBJ1-1; a possible D gene is TRBD1 (6 bases). This CDR3 is built from 16 residues. V was cut by 3 bases and J by 1 base, with 18 bases left in between. In germline, CDR1 is DFQATT, CDR2 SNEGSKA (reference sequence). In DNA, the CDR3 is TGCAGTGCTAGTCCCCCCTCGGGACAAACGAACACTGAAGCTTTCTTT. Residues: CSASPPSGQTNTEAFF.

This clonotype was picked up many times. The chain combines TRBV7-8 with TRBJ1-5, with D possibly TRBD1 on 5 matching bases. V lost 1 base to trimming and J lost 6 bases, with 13 bases between them. The CDR3 sequence is 15 residues long. The V gene's germline CDR1 is SGHVS and CDR2 FQNEAQ. The CDR3 reads CASSLVSQGLQPQHF. The CDR3 DNA is TGTGCCAGCAGCTTAGTGAGTCAGGGACTTCAGCCCCAGCATTTT.

This clonotype was seen ten or more times. The chain is built from TRBV5-6 and TRBJ2-7; D not resolved. The germline V gene encodes CDR1 SGHDT and CDR2 YYEEEE. Trimming stripped 2 bases from V and 2 bases from J, with 14 bases between. The CDR3 extends over 15 amino acids. Here the CDR3 reads CASSFPSGQPYEQYF. CDR3 in DNA: TGTGCCAGCAGCTTCCCCTCGGGTCAACCCTACGAGCAGTACTTC.

In this sample, this clonotype turned up a few times. The V call is TRBV9, the J call TRBJ2-7, with 11 bases aligning to TRBD2. The junction had 6 bases not matched to a gene; V was cut back by 3 bases and J by 4 bases. This CDR3 spans 15 amino acids. CDR1 and CDR2 (germline): SGDLS, YYNGEE. The CDR3 DNA follows: TGTGCCAGCAGCGAACAGGGACTAGCGGAGTACGAGCAGTACTTC. Protein: CASSEQGLAEYEQYF. The full variable domain, with the rest looked up from reference TRBV9 and TRBJ2-7, is DSGVTQTPKHLITATGQRVTLRCSPRSGDLSVYWYQQSLDQGLQFLIQYYNGEERAKGNILERFSAQQFPDLHSELNLSSLELGDSALYFCASSEQGLAEYEQYFGPGTRLTVT.

This clonotype was observed at least ten times. V usage is TRBV5-1 and J usage is TRBJ2-2; 13 bases line up with TRBD2. The length of the CDR3 is 18 residues. Germline V gene lookup returns CDR1 SGHRS and CDR2 YFSETQ. With V trimmed by 3 bases and J by 2 bases, 7 bases remained unmatched. The CDR3 spells CASSSGTSGTPNTGELFF. The CDR3 nucleotides are TGCGCCAGCAGCTCTGGGACTAGCGGGACCCCAAACACCGGGGAGCTGTTTTTT.

This clonotype was counted between two and nine times. The chain carries TRBV11-1 and TRBJ2-1; D may be TRBD1 (6 bases). The CDR3 spans 15 residues. The ends were cut back, 5 bases at V and 4 bases at J, with 15 bases in the middle. Germline-derived CDR1 and CDR2 are SGHAT and FQDESV (reference sequence). CDR3: CASSKTGTKYNEQFF. CDR3 nucleotide sequence: TGTGCCAGCAGCAAGACAGGAACCAAGTACAATGAGCAGTTCTTC.

Ten or more counts support this clonotype. V gene TRBV7-6 combines with J gene TRBJ1-2; 9 bases match TRBD1. The trim removed 5 bases at V and 5 bases at J, leaving 15 bases unmatched. CDR1 is SGHVS, CDR2 FNYEAQ, per germline. CDR3 length equals 17 residues. Here the CDR3 DNA reads TGTGCCAGCAGCATGGCGACAGGGGGGGGTGTTGTGTATGGCTACACCTTC. This translates into CASSMATGGGVVYGYTF. Full variable domain (remainder filled in from reference TRBV7-6 and TRBJ1-2): GAGVSQSPRYKVTKRGQDVALRCDPISGHVSLYWYRQALGQGPEFLTYFNYEAQQDKSGLPNDRFSAERPEGSISTLTIQRTEQRDSAMYRCASSMATGGGVVYGYTFGSGTRLTVV.

The rearrangement joins TRBV10-2 to TRBJ2-7, with TRBD2 matching over 11 bases. Germline CDR1 is WSHSY and CDR2 is SAAADI. J was trimmed by 1 base and V by 7 bases; bases with no gene match: 9. There are 16 residues in the CDR3. The CDR3 spells CASIPIGTSGSYEQYF. The CDR3, as DNA: TGCGCCAGCATTCCGATCGGGACTAGCGGATCCTACGAGCAGTACTTC.

The CDR3 here is CASSPRIHNQPQHF. The CDR3 DNA sequence: TGCGCCAGCAGCCCGAGGATCCACAATCAGCCCCAGCATTTT. The genes are TRBV4-1 and TRBJ1-5, with D unresolved. From germline, CDR1 is MGHRA and CDR2 YSYEKL. V lost 4 bases and J lost 3, with 10 bases in between. The CDR3 runs 14 residues.

V is TRBV11-2 and J is TRBJ2-2; D might be TRBD1 (6 bases). The CDR3 runs to 15 residues. Germline V gene data show CDR1 as SGHAT and CDR2 as FQNNGV. V was pared by 5 bases and J by 1 base, with 11 bases between. CDR3 nucleotides: TGTGCCAGCAGCCTTGACAGGAGGAACACCGGGGAGCTGTTTTTT. Its protein is CASSLDRRNTGELFF.

This clonotype was observed many times. The chain is built from TRBV3-1 and TRBJ1-1, with D possibly being TRBD1 (5 bases). The CDR3 has 12 amino acids. Trimming took off 1 base at V and 11 bases at J, with 11 bases between the two ends. Germline CDR1 reads LGHDT; CDR2 reads YNNKEL (reference sequence). DNA for the CDR3: TGTGCCAGCAGCCAAGTAAAGGGGCTGGCTTTCTTT. Its translation: CASSQVKGLAFF.

V usage is TRBV28 and J usage is TRBJ1-2; D unclear. CDR1 MDHEN and CDR2 SYDVKM come from the germline V gene. The CDR3 runs to 11 residues. Trimming cost V 3 bases and J 10 bases, with 9 bases left between them. CDR3 protein: CASSLSGFYTF. In DNA, the CDR3 is TGTGCCAGCAGTTTGTCAGGCTTCTACACCTTC.

There are many counts of this clonotype. This rearrangement joins TRBV20-1 to TRBJ1-2, with 9 nucleotides matching TRBD1. Germline V gene data show CDR1 as DFQATT and CDR2 as SNEGSKA (reference sequence). Trimming cost V 4 bases and J 8 bases; bases outside gene matches: 5. CDR3 length: 12 amino acids. The CDR3 DNA reads as TGCAGTGCTACTGGACAGGGGAGCGGCTACACCTTC. Protein: CSATGQGSGYTF.

This clonotype was seen at least ten times. The chain recombines TRBV28 with TRBJ1-2; TRBD1 matches at 7 bases. Trimming removed 6 bases from V and 10 bases from J; junction bases left unmatched: 17. The V gene's germline CDR1 is MDHEN and CDR2 SYDVKM. CDR3 length: 15 amino acids. This CDR3 reads CASSPAAGGAFDYTF. The CDR3 DNA is TGTGCCAGCAGCCCCGCGGCAGGGGGAGCCTTTGACTACACCTTC.

The chain combines TRBV20-1 with TRBJ2-5, with D perhaps given as TRBD1 or TRBD2 (5 bases each). Germline V gives CDR1 DFQATT, CDR2 SNEGSKA (reference sequence). With 5 bases removed from V and 4 bases from J, the gap between germline ends came to 20 bases. This CDR3 comprises 15 residues. As DNA, the CDR3 is TGCAGTGCTCCGCCCCAAAGGGGAGTGGGAGAGACCCAGTACTTC. As protein: CSAPPQRGVGETQYF.

This clonotype was seen only a few times. V is TRBV5-8 and J is TRBJ2-1; D may match TRBD1 or TRBD2 (6 bases each). With 2 bases removed from V and 8 bases from J, the gap between germline ends came to 14 bases. CDR1 SGHTS and CDR2 YDEGEE come from the germline V gene. This CDR3 is 14 amino acids long. CDR3 DNA sequence: TGTGCCAGCAGCTTTTTACAGGAGGGGGATGAGCAGTTCTTC. This codes for CASSFLQEGDEQFF.

V and J are TRBV3-1 and TRBJ2-1, with 8 nucleotides matching TRBD2. CDR3 size: 16 residues. The trim removed 1 base at V and 5 bases at J, leaving 7 bases unmatched. Germline CDR1 and CDR2: LGHDT and YNNKEL (reference sequence). CDR3 region: CASSQVTGGTHNEQFF. For the CDR3, the DNA is TGTGCCAGCAGCCAAGTGACGGGAGGGACCCACAATGAGCAGTTCTTC.

This clonotype was picked up many times. J is TRBJ2-3 and V is TRBV3-1; tentative D call: TRBD2 (6 bases). The CDR3 consists of 16 residues. Germline assignment: CDR1 LGHDT and CDR2 YNNKEL (reference sequence). V was shortened by 0 bases and J by 2 bases, with 12 bases between the two germline ends. The CDR3 here is CASSQDSSEITDTQYF. The CDR3 DNA follows: TGTGCCAGCAGCCAAGATTCTAGCGAGATCACAGATACGCAGTATTTT.

The rearrangement joins TRBV2 to TRBJ2-2; 11 bases agree with TRBD2. The CDR3 runs to 17 residues. V gave up 5 bases and J gave up 1 base; unmatched junction bases: 6. Germline V gene lookup returns CDR1 SNHLY and CDR2 FYNNEI. CDR3 bases: TGTGCCAGCAGTAAAACAGGGACTAGCGGGAACACCGGGGAGCTGTTTTTT. It encodes CASSKTGTSGNTGELFF.

This clonotype was observed many times. V usage is TRBV28 and J usage is TRBJ2-7; TRBD1 might be the D (6 bases). The CDR3 is made up of 15 amino acids. The germline CDR1 and CDR2 sequences are MDHEN and SYDVKM. V was cut by 6 bases and J by 1 base, with 16 bases left in between. CDR3 bases: TGTGCCAGCAGCCGCACAGGGTTAAGATCCTACGAGCAGTACTTC. Its translation: CASSRTGLRSYEQYF. The entire variable domain, with the rest obtained from reference TRBV28 and TRBJ2-7, is as follows: DVKVTQSSRYLVKRTGEKVFLECVQDMDHENMFWYRQDPGLGLRLIYFSYDVKMKEKGDIPEGYSVSREKKERFSLILESASTNQTSMYLCASSRTGLRSYEQYFGPGTRLTVT.

The chain combines TRBV19 with TRBJ2-6; tentatively, D is TRBD1 (7 bases). The length of the CDR3 is 17 residues. V lost 3 bases to trimming and J lost 0 bases, with 12 bases between them. Germline loops: CDR1 LNHDA, CDR2 SQIVND (reference sequence). The CDR3 nucleotides are TGTGCCAGTAGTATTCCAGGGGGAGGCTCTGGGGCCAACGTCCTGACTTTC. Translating it yields CASSIPGGGSGANVLTF.

This clonotype was observed at least ten times. This chain links TRBV27 with TRBJ2-7; 13 nucleotides match TRBD2. The germline CDR1 and CDR2 sequences are MNHEY and SMNVEV (reference sequence). The CDR3 is made up of 16 amino acids. The trim removed 6 bases at V and 2 bases at J, leaving 7 bases unmatched. The CDR3 here is CASSSYTSGRAYEQYF. DNA for the CDR3: TGTGCCAGCAGCTCCTATACTAGCGGGAGGGCCTACGAGCAGTACTTC.

This clonotype has a count of ten or more. The chain joins TRBV3-1 to TRBJ1-5; D possibly corresponds to TRBD1 (5 bases). Germline V gives CDR1 LGHDT, CDR2 YNNKEL (reference sequence). The CDR3 runs 13 residues. The V and J ends lost 2 bases and 6 bases respectively, with 8 bases between them. The CDR3 nucleotides are TGTGCCAGCAGCCAACGGGGCGGTCAGCCCCAGCATTTT. This gives the protein CASSQRGGQPQHF.